This record looks at one T cell receptor beta chain sequence and its context. These data are taken from a study of blood T cell repertoires in COVID-19. Turning to the study itself: COVID-19 samples collected from the United States, Italy and Spain covered acute and convalescent phases.

In the study's own analysis: Amplified reference gene primers provided the basis for estimating nucleated cell counts. TCRdb's copy holds only in-frame clones and misses some; the assay was immunoSEQ multiplex PCR. V and J calls plus clone size are reproduced from that table; the DNA served to infer D and trimming. The table includes approximately 260,000 clones, 75% to 90% detected once. This CDR3 has 15 residues. Germline V lookup: CDR1 SGHNT, CDR2 YYREEE (reference sequence). The V gene end was trimmed by 2 bases and the J gene end by 8 bases; junction bases not matched to a gene: 9. The specimen sequenced was peripheral blood. V and J are TRBV5-4 and TRBJ1-2; 10 bases align to TRBD1. The TCR sequence derives from a human donor in a cohort sampled during active COVID-19. CDR3 sequence: CASSLGDRGIGGYTF. CDR3 coding DNA: TGTGCCAGCAGCTTAGGGGACAGGGGTATTGGGGGCTACACCTTC.